This T cell receptor beta chain was recovered during a study of blood T cells in healthy people across ages. CDR3 size: 14 residues. V was cut by 8 bases and J by 0 bases, with 13 bases left in between. In germline, CDR1 is SEHNR, CDR2 FQNEAQ (reference sequence). Using a J-beta primer mix together with a sample-barcoded 5' primer, a second PCR was run for roughly 7 to 12 cycles. MiXCR was run by TCRdb on the 5' RACE reads, yielding one entry per CDR3 protein. This sample has about 560,000 distinct CDR3 sequences, with about a quarter found just once. These same data were also listed under a study on T cells of mothers and their children.

This chain uses TRBV7-9 with TRBJ1-2; no reliable D call. The specimen was blood. This receptor was identified in a boy between 2 and 10 years old in good health. This chain's CDR3 is CASLPNLANYGYTF. The CDR3 DNA reads TGTGCCAGCCTTCCGAACCTCGCTAACTATGGCTACACCTTC.